One and the same sample provided the 11 T cell receptor beta chains below, sequenced in a study of blood T cell repertoires in COVID-19. Here immunoSEQ multiplex PCR was the method, and the copy in TCRdb shows in-frame clones only, minus some. The sample yields about 330,000 clones, over 75% seen once. Sequenced: peripheral blood. The receptors stem from a woman in her 50s with active or convalescent COVID-19.

This clone was found once. This sequence joins TRBV6-2 or TRBV6-3 and TRBJ1-4, with D unclear. This CDR3 spans 13 amino acids. Germline values: CDR1 MNHEY, CDR2 SVGEGT. Trimming pared 5 bases from V and 2 bases from J, leaving 6 bases between. The CDR3 DNA reads TGTGCCAGCAGTACAGCTACTAATGAAAAACTGTTTTTT. It yields the protein CASSTATNEKLFF.

The rearrangement joins TRBV2 to TRBJ2-2; no reliable D call. Trimming took off 6 bases at V and 2 bases at J, with 10 bases between the two ends. The CDR3 covers 14 residues. From germline, CDR1 is SNHLY and CDR2 FYNNEI. The chain's CDR3 is CASRLEINTGELFF. The CDR3 DNA sequence: TGTGCCAGCAGGCTAGAAATTAACACCGGGGAGCTGTTTTTT. The full variable domain, completed using reference TRBV2 and TRBJ2-2, is EPEVTQTPSHQVTQMGQEVILRCVPISNHLYFYWYRQILGQKVEFLVSFYNNEISEKSEIFDDQFSVERPDGSNFTLKIRSTKLEDSAMYFCASRLEINTGELFFGEGSRLTVL.

In this sample, this clone turned up a few times. The V and J genes are TRBV6-5 and TRBJ2-7, with D unresolved. The germline gives CDR1 MNHEY, CDR2 SVGAGI. The CDR3 runs 14 residues. V lost 0 bases, J lost 3 bases, and 9 bases lay in between. The CDR3 is CASSYSQVGYEQYF. DNA for the CDR3: TGTGCCAGCAGTTACTCGCAGGTCGGCTACGAGCAGTACTTC.

V and J are TRBV18 and TRBJ1-1; perhaps TRBD1 as D (6 bases). CDR1 KGHSH and CDR2 LQKENI come from the germline V gene. Trimming left V 3 bases short and J 0 bases short, with 17 bases between. This CDR3 is built from 17 residues. CDR3 bases: TGTGCCAGCTCACCCTTTCTCCAGACAGGTGTGAACACTGAAGCTTTCTTT. Translating it yields CASSPFLQTGVNTEAFF.

This rearrangement joins TRBV14 to TRBJ2-1, with TRBD2 matching 9 bases. Germline loops: CDR1 SGHDN, CDR2 FVKESK. The CDR3 has 16 amino acids. V lost 6 bases and J lost 3; bases outside the gene matches: 9. The CDR3 reads CASRPPSGTYYNEQFF. The CDR3 DNA follows: TGTGCCAGCAGGCCCCCTAGCGGGACTTACTACAATGAGCAGTTCTTC.

This rearrangement joins TRBV30 to TRBJ1-6; D is ambiguous. Germline values: CDR1 GTSNPN, CDR2 SVGIG (reference sequence). Trimming removed 4 bases from V and 5 bases from J, with 9 bases in between. CDR3 length equals 13 residues. The CDR3 DNA sequence: TGTGCCTGGAATCCGGGAAATAATTCACCCCTCCACTTT. Translated: CAWNPGNNSPLHF.

The CDR3 reads CASSLAKGLAGHGETQYF. CDR3 DNA: TGTGCCAGCAGCTTAGCGAAAGGACTAGCGGGGCACGGGGAGACCCAGTACTTC. The chain recombines TRBV7-2 with TRBJ2-5, with 12 bases that match TRBD2. Germline trimming cut 0 bases from V and 5 bases from J; bases unmatched to any gene: 10. CDR1 is SGHTA, CDR2 FQGNSA, per germline. This CDR3 spans 18 amino acids.

This chain connects TRBV7-2 to TRBJ1-2; D is unresolved. CDR1 is SGHTA and CDR2 is FQGNSA in the germline V gene. V was trimmed by 1 base and J by 4 bases, leaving 7 bases between them. The length of the CDR3 is 13 residues. As DNA, the CDR3 is TGTGCCAGCAGCTTAGAACAGAGCTATGGCTACACCTTC. Its protein product is CASSLEQSYGYTF.

The chain carries TRBV7-8 and TRBJ2-7; D perhaps matches TRBD2 (7 bases). The germline gives CDR1 SGHVS, CDR2 FQNEAQ. The CDR3 consists of 13 residues. V lost 7 bases and J lost 5, with 15 bases in between. CDR3 sequence reads: CASIGGDYNEQYF. Here the CDR3 DNA reads TGTGCCAGCATAGGGGGGGATTATAACGAGCAGTACTTC.

The chain is built from TRBV6-5 and TRBJ1-2; TRBD1 aligns across 7 bases. Germline CDR1 is MNHEY and CDR2 is SVGAGI. The CDR3 extends over 13 amino acids. V shed 7 bases and J 4 bases; nucleotides not matched to a gene: 6. The CDR3 nucleotides read TGTGCCAGCAAAGGGACAGCCCTCTATGGCTACACCTTC. This codes for CASKGTALYGYTF.

The chain carries TRBV2 and TRBJ2-7, with TRBD1 identical over 8 bases. The trim removed 6 bases at V and 4 bases at J, leaving 5 bases unmatched. Germline CDR1 and CDR2: SNHLY and FYNNEI. The CDR3 contains 13 residues. DNA of the CDR3: TGTGCCAGCAGCGTGGGACAGGAGTACGAGCAGTACTTC. It yields the protein CASSVGQEYEQYF.